Below, 28 T cell receptor beta chains from the same sample are listed, as sequenced in a study of response to subunit inactivated influenza vaccine. TCRdb re-called the RT-PCR reads with MiXCR, one entry per CDR3 protein. The sample records hundreds of thousands of distinct CDR3 sequences, around 18% being singletons. Source: PBMCs from blood, taken about 5 days after vaccination. These receptor sequences come from a man aged 45 to 65 who received an inactivated influenza vaccine.

This clonotype showed up just a few times. The chain uses TRBV6-1 and TRBJ1-1, with D uncertain. Germline CDR1 is MNHNS and CDR2 is SASEGT. V lost 6 bases to trimming and J lost 0 bases, with 11 bases between them. The CDR3 spans 14 residues. CDR3 nucleotides: TGTGCCAGCAGAACCGGACGGGTGAACACTGAAGCTTTCTTT. Its translation: CASRTGRVNTEAFF.

This clonotype was seen more than once but under ten times. The genes are TRBV10-3 and TRBJ2-3; 15 nucleotides match TRBD2. Per germline, CDR1 ENHRY and CDR2 SYGVKD. The trim removed 6 bases at V and 8 bases at J, leaving 15 bases unmatched. The CDR3 sequence is 18 residues long. The CDR3 sequence: CAISPSRTSGRADATQYF. CDR3 nucleotide sequence: TGTGCCATCAGCCCCTCCCGGACTAGCGGGAGGGCCGATGCTACGCAGTATTTT.

J is TRBJ2-1 and V is TRBV4-1; D is ambiguous. CDR3 length equals 18 residues. From germline, CDR1 is MGHRA and CDR2 YSYEKL. Trimming pared 4 bases from V and 9 bases from J, leaving 28 bases between. The CDR3, as DNA: TGCGCCAGCAGCCCGTCTCCCTTTGTCCGGGTCTCAAGAACTGAGCAGTTCTTC. Translation gives CASSPSPFVRVSRTEQFF.

This clonotype has more than one count but fewer than ten. The chain has TRBV4-3 and TRBJ2-1; D is ambiguous. This CDR3 has 17 residues. The ends were cut back, 0 bases at V and 0 bases at J, with 12 bases in the middle. Germline V gives CDR1 LGHNA, CDR2 YSLEER. CDR3 amino acids: CASSQDAPMSSYNEQFF. For the CDR3, the DNA is TGCGCCAGCAGCCAAGACGCCCCAATGAGCTCCTACAATGAGCAGTTCTTC.

This clonotype was counted ten times or more. V is TRBV11-2 and J is TRBJ2-3; TRBD2 matches 11 bases. Germline V gene lookup returns CDR1 SGHAT and CDR2 FQNNGV. The CDR3 consists of 19 residues. The V gene end was trimmed by 1 base and the J gene end by 1 base; junction bases not matched to a gene: 10. The CDR3 nucleotides are TGTGCCAGCAGCTTAGTAATGAGAGGGACTAGCGGCCGCACAGATACGCAGTATTTT. This codes for CASSLVMRGTSGRTDTQYF.

This clonotype was seen at least ten times. The rearrangement uses TRBV4-2 and TRBJ2-5, with D perhaps TRBD2 (5 bases). V dropped 2 bases and J dropped 5 bases, with 18 bases sitting between them. The CDR3 extends over 16 amino acids. CDR1 is LGHNA, CDR2 YNFKEQ, per germline. The CDR3, as DNA: TGTGCCAGCAGCCAAAATGCGAGGGCGGAGTGGGAGACCCAGTACTTC. Its protein is CASSQNARAEWETQYF.

This clonotype was detected only once. The chain has TRBV4-1 and TRBJ2-2, with 7 bases fitting TRBD1. The CDR3 runs 15 residues. With V trimmed by 6 bases and J by 1 base, 5 bases remained unmatched. CDR1 and CDR2 (germline): MGHRA, YSYEKL. In DNA form, the CDR3 reads TGCGCCAGCAGTCTCACAGGGGTGAACACCGGGGAGCTGTTTTTT. Protein sequence: CASSLTGVNTGELFF.

V usage is TRBV7-9 and J usage is TRBJ1-6; D gene uncertain. Trimming pared 2 bases from V and 10 bases from J, leaving 9 bases between. From germline, CDR1 is SEHNR and CDR2 FQNEAQ (reference sequence). The CDR3 spans 13 residues. The DNA for the CDR3 is TGTGCCAGCAGCTTACAGGTTTACTCACCCCTCCACTTT. Translation: CASSLQVYSPLHF.

This clonotype was detected a few times. This rearrangement joins TRBV4-1 to TRBJ2-2; weak D call: TRBD2 (6 bases). CDR3 length: 14 residues. The V end lost 4 bases, the J end lost 5 bases, and 11 bases lay between the germline ends. Germline values: CDR1 MGHRA, CDR2 YSYEKL. This chain's CDR3 is CASSPEGRTGELFF. The CDR3 DNA follows: TGCGCCAGCAGCCCCGAAGGGAGGACCGGGGAGCTGTTTTTT.

This clonotype was seen only a few times. This sequence joins TRBV12-3 or TRBV12-4 and TRBJ2-3; possibly TRBD1 or TRBD2 for D (5 bases each). The germline V and J ends were trimmed by 6 bases and 9 bases, with 16 bases remaining between them. The CDR3 contains 13 residues. The CDR3 DNA reads as TGTGCCAGCAGACCAGGGACCGGCTGGACGCAGTATTTT. Translated, it gives CASRPGTGWTQYF.

This clonotype was found a few times. This chain uses TRBV4-3 with TRBJ1-1; the match to TRBD1 covers 7 bases. The V segment lost 0 bases and the J segment 3 bases; nucleotides outside the gene matches: 7. The germline V gene encodes CDR1 LGHNA and CDR2 YSLEER. The CDR3 runs to 16 residues. This CDR3 is CASSQETGAADTEAFF. CDR3 DNA: TGCGCCAGCAGCCAAGAAACAGGGGCCGCCGACACTGAAGCTTTCTTT.

This clonotype was observed a handful of times. The chain has TRBV20-1 and TRBJ1-1; D not resolved. Trimming shortened V by 5 bases and J by 0 bases, and 13 bases separated the two germline ends. Germline-derived CDR1 and CDR2 are DFQATT and SNEGSKA (reference sequence). This CDR3 comprises 14 residues. The DNA for the CDR3 is TGCAGTGCTGGGCCTGGGGTATTGAACACTGAAGCTTTCTTT. Its translation is CSAGPGVLNTEAFF.

The chain recombines TRBV5-1 with TRBJ1-3; D is unresolved. CDR1 SGHRS and CDR2 YFSETQ come from the germline V gene. The CDR3 extends over 16 amino acids. Between the trimmed V and J ends, which lost 1 base and 0 bases, there was a span of 11 bases. The CDR3 coding sequence is TGCGCCAGCAGCTTGCTCGGACTCGACTCTGGAAACACCATATATTTT. Translated: CASSLLGLDSGNTIYF.

The rearrangement joins TRBV18 to TRBJ2-3; D is undetermined. The CDR3 has 13 amino acids. V shed 2 bases and J shed 4 bases, with 7 bases lying between them. The V gene's germline CDR1 is KGHSH and CDR2 LQKENI. The CDR3 loop reads CASSPEQSDTQYF. Written as DNA, the CDR3 is TGTGCCAGCTCACCAGAACAGTCAGATACGCAGTATTTT.

This clonotype was detected a few times. This rearrangement joins TRBV5-1 to TRBJ2-1; unclear D gene. Trimming removed 0 bases at V and 3 bases at J, with 10 bases between. This CDR3 spans 15 amino acids. CDR1 SGHRS and CDR2 YFSETQ come from the germline V gene. Written as DNA, the CDR3 is TGCGCCAGCAGCTTGGGGGTTCGAAACTACAATGAGCAGTTCTTC. It encodes CASSLGVRNYNEQFF.

This clonotype was detected many times. The V and J genes are TRBV13 and TRBJ2-7; D is unclear. Trimming pared 4 bases from V and 6 bases from J, leaving 7 bases between. CDR1 PRHDT and CDR2 FYEKMQ come from the germline V gene (reference sequence). The CDR3 has 11 residues. CDR3: CASSSPGEQYF. DNA for the CDR3: TGTGCCAGCAGCTCCCCGGGCGAGCAGTACTTC.

V gene TRBV29-1 combines with J gene TRBJ2-4; 11 bases agree with TRBD2. CDR1 is SQVTM and CDR2 is ANQGSEA in the germline V gene. V was clipped by 0 bases and J by 7 bases; unmatched bases: 11. This CDR3 is built from 17 residues. The CDR3 spells CSVEELAGVGLGNIQYF. The CDR3 nucleotides are TGCAGCGTTGAAGAACTAGCGGGAGTTGGTTTGGGGAACATTCAGTACTTC.

This chain links TRBV7-6 with TRBJ2-5, with 10 bases lining up with TRBD2. This CDR3 has 16 amino acids. Germline CDR1 reads SGHVS; CDR2 reads FNYEAQ. Losses at the gene ends were 2 bases for V and 5 bases for J; bases not matched to a gene: 8. The CDR3 nucleotides read TGTGCCAGCAGCTTATCCAGCGGGGGGGCCAGGGAGACCCAGTACTTC. The encoded protein is CASSLSSGGARETQYF.

This clonotype came up a few times. This rearrangement joins TRBV12-3 or TRBV12-4 to TRBJ2-7; tentative D call: TRBD1 (5 bases). The CDR3 loop spans 15 amino acids. V shed 1 base and J shed 0 bases, with 10 bases lying between them. The CDR3 coding sequence is TGTGCCAGCAGTTTAGTACAGGCGGTCTCCTACGAGCAGTACTTC. It codes for CASSLVQAVSYEQYF.

This clonotype occurred a few times. The chain couples TRBV9 to TRBJ2-5; perhaps TRBD2 as D (6 bases). Per the germline V gene, CDR1 is SGDLS and CDR2 is YYNGEE. This CDR3 has 15 amino acids. V was shortened by 0 bases and J by 5 bases, with 14 bases between the two germline ends. In DNA form, the CDR3 reads TGTGCCAGCAGCGTAGGGGACGGGAGTTACGAGACCCAGTACTTC. Translation gives CASSVGDGSYETQYF.

This clonotype was seen only a few times. This chain connects TRBV7-2 to TRBJ2-5; 11 bases map to TRBD2. CDR1 and CDR2 (germline): SGHTA, FQGNSA. V was pared by 1 base and J by 4 bases, with 8 bases of the junction left unmatched. CDR3 length equals 17 residues. In DNA, the CDR3 is TGTGCCAGCAGCTTAGGAAGTAGCGGGAGGGTTGGAGAGACCCAGTACTTC. Translating gives CASSLGSSGRVGETQYF.

The sample holds a few counts of this clonotype. The chain recombines TRBV6-1 with TRBJ2-7; a possible D gene is TRBD2 (5 bases). The CDR3 has 14 amino acids. Germline V gives CDR1 MNHNS, CDR2 SASEGT. Deletions cut 7 bases from V and 0 bases from J, with 13 bases between. CDR3 nucleotides: TGTGCCAGCAAAGCGACCGGGATCTCCTACGAGCAGTACTTC. Amino acid sequence: CASKATGISYEQYF.

This clonotype was counted only a few times. The CDR3 nucleotides are TGTGCCAGCAGTACCTGGAGCGGAGGGGGAGTTGAGCAGTTCTTC. Amino acids: CASSTWSGGGVEQFF. The chain uses TRBV6-1 and TRBJ2-1; D tentatively fits TRBD1 or TRBD2 (6 bases each). The CDR3 extends over 15 amino acids. Germline V gene sequence: CDR1 MNHNS, CDR2 SASEGT. V lost 5 bases and J 9 bases, leaving 20 bases between the germline ends.

The sample holds a few counts of this clonotype. The chain uses TRBV19 and TRBJ2-6, with D uncertain. The CDR3 runs 16 residues. The germline gives CDR1 LNHDA, CDR2 SQIVND (reference sequence). V lost 0 bases and J 2 bases, leaving 8 bases between the germline ends. As DNA, the CDR3 is TGTGCCAGTAGTATAGATCTTACCCCTGGGGCCAACGTCCTGACTTTC. Translation: CASSIDLTPGANVLTF. Full variable domain (missing parts from reference TRBV19 and TRBJ2-6): DGGITQSPKYLFRKEGQNVTLSCEQNLNHDAMYWYRQDPGQGLRLIYYSQIVNDFQKGDIAEGYSVSREKKESFPLTVTSAQKNPTAFYLCASSIDLTPGANVLTFGAGSRLTVL.

The chain couples TRBV7-9 to TRBJ1-3, with TRBD1 matching 9 bases. Germline lookup yields CDR1 SEHNR and CDR2 FQNEAQ (reference sequence). The CDR3 has 13 amino acids. The CDR3 protein is CAVSGQGGNTIYF. CDR3 DNA sequence: TGTGCTGTCTCGGGACAGGGAGGAAACACCATATATTTT. Together with reference TRBV7-9 and TRBJ1-3, the CDR3 gives the full variable domain: DTGVSQNPRHKITKRGQNVTFRCDPISEHNRLYWYRQTLGQGPEFLTYFQNEAQLEKSRLLSDRFSAERPKGSFSTLEIQRTEQGDSAMYLCAVSGQGGNTIYFGEGSWLTVV.

This clonotype was detected many times. The chain uses TRBV5-1 and TRBJ2-3; the D is unclear. Germline-derived CDR1 and CDR2 are SGHRS and YFSETQ. The CDR3 extends over 15 amino acids. Trimming took 0 bases from V and 2 from J, leaving 10 bases between them. In nucleotides, the CDR3 is TGCGCCAGCAGCTTGGCTTATAAGCCCACAGATACGCAGTATTTT. This gives the protein CASSLAYKPTDTQYF. Supplemented by reference TRBV5-1 and TRBJ2-3, the full variable domain reads KAGVTQTPRYLIKTRGQQVTLSCSPISGHRSVSWYQQTPGQGLQFLFEYFSETQRNKGNFPGRFSGRQFSNSRSEMNVSTLELGDSALYLCASSLAYKPTDTQYFGPGTRLTVL.

A few counts support this clonotype. The gene calls are TRBV6-1 and TRBJ2-3, with 11 bases fitting TRBD2. The CDR3 runs 16 residues. Germline CDR1 MNHNS, CDR2 SASEGT. V shed 6 bases, J shed 1 base, and the junction held 6 bases outside the gene matches. The CDR3, as DNA: TGTGCCAGCAGCATCATGACTAGCGGGGGCACAGATACGCAGTATTTT. Translation gives CASSIMTSGGTDTQYF.

The chain has TRBV15 and TRBJ2-1, with D tentatively TRBD1 (5 bases). The CDR3 sequence is 14 residues long. Germline CDR1 is LNHNV and CDR2 is YYDKDF (reference sequence). Trimming took 5 bases from V and 5 from J, leaving 13 bases between them. This CDR3 reads CATSAGYLNNEQFF. As DNA, the CDR3 is TGTGCCACCAGCGCAGGGTACCTTAACAATGAGCAGTTCTTC.